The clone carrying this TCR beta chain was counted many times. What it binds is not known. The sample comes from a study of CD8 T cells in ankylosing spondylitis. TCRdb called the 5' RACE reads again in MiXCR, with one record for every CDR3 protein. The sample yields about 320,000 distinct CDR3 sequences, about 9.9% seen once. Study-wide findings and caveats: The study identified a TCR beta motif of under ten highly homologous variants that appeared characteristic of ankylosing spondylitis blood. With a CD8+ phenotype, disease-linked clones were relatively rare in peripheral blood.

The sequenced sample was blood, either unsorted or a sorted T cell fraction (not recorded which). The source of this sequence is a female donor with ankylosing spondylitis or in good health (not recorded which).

The CDR3 reads CSARVARGNSPLHF. CDR3 nucleotides: TGCAGTGCTAGGGTAGCGCGGGGAAATTCACCCCTCCACTTT. This chain uses TRBV20-1 with TRBJ1-6; no firm D call. Germline loops: CDR1 DFQATT, CDR2 SNEGSKA (reference sequence). CDR3 length: 14 amino acids. V was trimmed by 3 bases and J by 7 bases, leaving 13 bases between them.